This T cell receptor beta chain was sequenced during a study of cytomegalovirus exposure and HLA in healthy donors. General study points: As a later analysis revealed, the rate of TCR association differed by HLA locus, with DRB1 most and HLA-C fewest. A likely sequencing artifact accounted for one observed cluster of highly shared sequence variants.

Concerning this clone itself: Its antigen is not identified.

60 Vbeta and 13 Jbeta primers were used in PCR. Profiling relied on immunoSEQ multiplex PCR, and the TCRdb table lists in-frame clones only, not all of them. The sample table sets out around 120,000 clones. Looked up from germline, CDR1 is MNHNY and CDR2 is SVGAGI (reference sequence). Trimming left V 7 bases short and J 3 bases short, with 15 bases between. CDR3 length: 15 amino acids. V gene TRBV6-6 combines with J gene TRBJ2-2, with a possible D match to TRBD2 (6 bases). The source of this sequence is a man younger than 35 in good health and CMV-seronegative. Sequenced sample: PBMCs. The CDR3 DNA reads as TGTGCCAGCACCAGAGGGGACTTTGACACCGGGGAGCTGTTTTTT. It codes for CASTRGDFDTGELFF.